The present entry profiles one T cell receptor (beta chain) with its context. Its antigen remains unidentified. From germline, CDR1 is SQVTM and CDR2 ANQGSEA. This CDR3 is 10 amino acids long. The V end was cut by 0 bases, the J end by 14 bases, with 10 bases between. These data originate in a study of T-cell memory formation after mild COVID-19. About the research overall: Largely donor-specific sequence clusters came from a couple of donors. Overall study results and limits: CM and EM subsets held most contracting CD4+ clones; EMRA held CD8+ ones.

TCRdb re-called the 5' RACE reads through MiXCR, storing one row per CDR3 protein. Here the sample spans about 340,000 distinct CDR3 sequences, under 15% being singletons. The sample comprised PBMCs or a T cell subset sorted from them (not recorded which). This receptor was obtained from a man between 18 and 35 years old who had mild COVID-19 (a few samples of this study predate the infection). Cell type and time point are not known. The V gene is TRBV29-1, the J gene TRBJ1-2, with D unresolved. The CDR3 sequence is CSVEDQRETF. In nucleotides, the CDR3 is TGCAGCGTTGAAGATCAGAGGGAAACCTTC.